Described below is a single TCR beta chain sequence and its context. CD8+ and CD4+ T cells were negatively isolated; TEMRA cells were FACS-enriched. This record comes from a study of CD8 T cells in Susac syndrome. About the research overall: At the time their blood was drawn, patients with Susac syndrome were either therapy-naive, on corticosteroids (with some of them also receiving intravenous immunoglobulin), or on intravenous immunoglobulin alone.

It was with random hexamers that about 0.45 to 1 ug RNA was reverse transcribed. The method of amplification for TCR beta CDR3 was immunoSEQ multiplex PCR, covering 54 Vbeta and 13 Jbeta. One entry per CDR3 protein, called by TCRdb with MiXCR from the immunoSEQ multiplex PCR reads. The sample holds 150,000 or so distinct CDR3 sequences, roughly 95% seen once. The specimen was CD4+ T cells from PBMCs. The receptor was isolated from a human donor with Susac syndrome.

This CDR3 is CASSGARETQYF. The CDR3, as DNA: TGTGCCAGCAGCGGGGCCCGAGAGACCCAGTACTTC. This chain joins TRBV9 and TRBJ2-5; no clear D gene. Germline V gene data show CDR1 as SGDLS and CDR2 as YYNGEE. The V and J ends lost 3 bases and 4 bases respectively, with 7 bases between them. This CDR3 has 12 residues.